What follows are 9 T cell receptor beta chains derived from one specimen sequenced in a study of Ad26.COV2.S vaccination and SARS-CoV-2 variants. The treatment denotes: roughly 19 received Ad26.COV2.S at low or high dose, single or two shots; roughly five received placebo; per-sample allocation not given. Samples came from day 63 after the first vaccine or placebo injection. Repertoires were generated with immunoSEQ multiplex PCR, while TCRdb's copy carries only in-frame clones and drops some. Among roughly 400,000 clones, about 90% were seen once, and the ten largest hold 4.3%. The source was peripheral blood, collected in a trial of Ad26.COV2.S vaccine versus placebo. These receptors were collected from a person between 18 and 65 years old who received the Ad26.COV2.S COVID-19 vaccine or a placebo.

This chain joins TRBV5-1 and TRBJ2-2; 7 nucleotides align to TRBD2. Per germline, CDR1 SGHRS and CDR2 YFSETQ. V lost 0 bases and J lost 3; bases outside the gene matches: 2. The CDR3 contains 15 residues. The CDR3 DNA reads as TGCGCCAGCAGCTTGGGGCTAGCGGACACCGGGGAGCTGTTTTTT. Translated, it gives CASSLGLADTGELFF.

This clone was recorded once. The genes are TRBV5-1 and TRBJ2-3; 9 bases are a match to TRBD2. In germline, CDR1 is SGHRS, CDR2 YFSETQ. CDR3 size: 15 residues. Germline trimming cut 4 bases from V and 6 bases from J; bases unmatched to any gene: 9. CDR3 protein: CASSPGLAGADTQYF. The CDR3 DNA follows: TGCGCCAGCAGCCCCGGTTTAGCGGGAGCCGATACGCAGTATTTT.

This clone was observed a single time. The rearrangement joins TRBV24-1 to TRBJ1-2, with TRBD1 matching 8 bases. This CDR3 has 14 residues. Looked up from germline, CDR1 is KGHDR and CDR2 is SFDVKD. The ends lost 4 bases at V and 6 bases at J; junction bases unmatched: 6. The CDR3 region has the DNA TGTGCCACCAGTGACATTGACAGGGGAAATGGCTACACCTTC. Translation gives CATSDIDRGNGYTF.

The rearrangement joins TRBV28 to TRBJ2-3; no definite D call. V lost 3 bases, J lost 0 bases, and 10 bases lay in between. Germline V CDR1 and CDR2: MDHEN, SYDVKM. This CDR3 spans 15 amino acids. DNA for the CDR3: TGTGCCAGCAGTTTGACATTTACTAGCACAGATACGCAGTATTTT. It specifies CASSLTFTSTDTQYF.

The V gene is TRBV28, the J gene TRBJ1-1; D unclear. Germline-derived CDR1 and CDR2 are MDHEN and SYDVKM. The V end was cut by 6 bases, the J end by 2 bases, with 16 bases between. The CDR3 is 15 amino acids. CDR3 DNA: TGTGCCAGCAGAGAACGCTCGAGGGCCAACACTGAAGCTTTCTTT. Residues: CASRERSRANTEAFF. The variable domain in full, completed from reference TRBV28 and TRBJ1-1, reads DVKVTQSSRYLVKRTGEKVFLECVQDMDHENMFWYRQDPGLGLRLIYFSYDVKMKEKGDIPEGYSVSREKKERFSLILESASTNQTSMYLCASRERSRANTEAFFGQGTRLTVV.

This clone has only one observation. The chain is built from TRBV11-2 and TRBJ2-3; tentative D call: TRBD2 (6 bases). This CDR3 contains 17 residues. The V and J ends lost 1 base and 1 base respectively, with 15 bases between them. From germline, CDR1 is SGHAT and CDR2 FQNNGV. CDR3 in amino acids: CASSLAPWRAGTDTQYF. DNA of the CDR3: TGTGCCAGCAGCTTAGCCCCGTGGAGGGCCGGCACAGATACGCAGTATTTT.

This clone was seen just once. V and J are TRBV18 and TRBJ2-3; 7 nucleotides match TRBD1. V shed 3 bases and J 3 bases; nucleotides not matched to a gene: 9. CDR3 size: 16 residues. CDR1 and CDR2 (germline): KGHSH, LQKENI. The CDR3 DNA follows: TGTGCCAGCTCACCGACAGGGACAGCTTATACAGATACGCAGTATTTT. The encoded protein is CASSPTGTAYTDTQYF.

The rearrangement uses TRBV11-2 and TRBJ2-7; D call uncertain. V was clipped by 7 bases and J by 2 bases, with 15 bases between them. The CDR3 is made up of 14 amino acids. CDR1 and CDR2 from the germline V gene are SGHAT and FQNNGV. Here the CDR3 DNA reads TGTGCCAGCACCCTGGAGTCTGGAACCTACGAGCAGTACTTC. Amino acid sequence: CASTLESGTYEQYF.

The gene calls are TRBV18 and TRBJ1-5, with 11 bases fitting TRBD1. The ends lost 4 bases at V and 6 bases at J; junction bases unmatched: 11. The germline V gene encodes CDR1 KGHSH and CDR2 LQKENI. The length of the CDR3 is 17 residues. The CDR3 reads CASSLTDRGRGGQPQHF. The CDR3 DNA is TGTGCCAGCTCACTAACGGACAGGGGGCGGGGTGGTCAGCCCCAGCATTTT.